This T cell receptor (beta chain) comes out of a study of shared clonotypes between healthy human individuals. General study points: Between a few donors, naive CD4 clonotypes were shared at a level of approximately 5%. Compared with clonotypes that all four donors shared, non-shared clonotypes had lower generation probabilities.

Produced via immunoSEQ multiplex PCR; TCRdb's table is partial and in-frame only. The sample yields 2 million to 2.5 million clones, approximately 96% seen once. Per germline, CDR1 MNHNS and CDR2 SASEGT. Trimming took 8 bases from V and 2 from J, leaving 13 bases between them. The CDR3 runs 15 residues. As concerns this clone: No antigen is known for it.

This receptor was identified in a man younger than 35 in good health. Sequencing input: naive CD4+ T cells sorted from blood. Subset denoted: CD45RA+ positively selected. V gene TRBV6-1 combines with J gene TRBJ2-6, with no clear D. DNA for the CDR3: TGTGCCAGCCGGATGGCGGACGCTGGGGCCAACGTCCTGACTTTC. Translated, it gives CASRMADAGANVLTF.